The 2 T cell receptor beta chains below come from one sample, sequenced in a study of shared clonotypes between healthy human individuals. Sequencing was performed with immunoSEQ multiplex PCR; in TCRdb, only in-frame clones are kept and a portion is missing. Here the sample spans hundreds of thousands of clones, roughly four fifths being singletons. Specimen: PBMCs. The receptors shown here come from a woman in her 40s in good health. Some clones in this sample may be carry-over from other donors' samples.

This sequence joins TRBV7-9 and TRBJ2-1, with 11 bases identical to TRBD2. The V segment lost 6 bases and the J segment 7 bases; nucleotides outside the gene matches: 11. The CDR3 is 16 amino acids. The germline gives CDR1 SEHNR, CDR2 FQNEAQ (reference sequence). The CDR3 DNA follows: TGTGCCAGCAGACCGATACTAGCGGGAGATCGGAATGAGCAGTTCTTC. It yields the protein CASRPILAGDRNEQFF.

The chain is built from TRBV5-1 and TRBJ2-1, with no clear D. Germline lookup yields CDR1 SGHRS and CDR2 YFSETQ. The CDR3 covers 13 residues. The V and J ends lost 3 bases and 7 bases respectively, with 11 bases between them. In DNA form, the CDR3 reads TGCGCCAGCAGCTCTGATGGGCAGAATGAGCAGTTCTTC. It is translated as CASSSDGQNEQFF.